The 26 T cell receptor beta chains below come from one sample, sequenced in a study of OX40 agonist ivuxolimab in advanced cancers. This table comes from immunoSEQ multiplex PCR, and its TCRdb copy is limited to in-frame clones, with some not included. The sample carries under 95,000 clones, roughly 89% recorded once. This specimen consisted of CD4+ or CD8+ T cells sorted from blood, obtained in a trial of the OX40 agonist ivuxolimab. These TCRs come from an adult with an advanced solid tumor such as melanoma, head and neck, liver or kidney cancer.

This clone was seen only once. V is TRBV5-8 and J is TRBJ2-5; 9 bases are a match to TRBD1. The germline V gene encodes CDR1 SGHTS and CDR2 YDEGEE. Trimming removed 0 bases from V and 5 bases from J; junction bases left unmatched: 2. This CDR3 is built from 14 residues. CDR3: CASSLDRGRETQYF. CDR3 nucleotides: TGTGCCAGCAGCTTGGACAGGGGGCGGGAGACCCAGTACTTC.

This clone was seen more than once but under ten times. This rearrangement joins TRBV18 to TRBJ2-7; D assignment may be TRBD1 or TRBD2 (5 bases each). This CDR3 has 14 amino acids. Germline CDR1 is KGHSH and CDR2 is LQKENI. V was shortened by 8 bases and J by 1 base, with 15 bases between the two germline ends. The CDR3 bases are TGTGCCAGCACCCCCGGGACCGCGTCCTACGAGCAGTACTTC. Protein product: CASTPGTASYEQYF.

The chain combines TRBV2 with TRBJ2-1, with 10 bases fitting TRBD2. CDR1 is SNHLY, CDR2 FYNNEI, per germline. J gave up 7 bases and V 6 bases, and 9 bases lay outside the gene matches. The CDR3 has 15 amino acids. The CDR3, as DNA: TGTGCCAGCAGACAGACTAGCGGGTGGGGTAATGAGCAGTTCTTC. It encodes CASRQTSGWGNEQFF. Supplemented by reference TRBV2 and TRBJ2-1, the full variable domain reads EPEVTQTPSHQVTQMGQEVILRCVPISNHLYFYWYRQILGQKVEFLVSFYNNEISEKSEIFDDQFSVERPDGSNFTLKIRSTKLEDSAMYFCASRQTSGWGNEQFFGPGTRLTVL.

J is TRBJ2-5 and V is TRBV6-1, with D tentatively TRBD2 (5 bases). The DNA end lines up better with TRBJ2-7; the J call may be wrong. The CDR3 extends over 12 amino acids. In germline, CDR1 is MNHNS, CDR2 SASEGT. CDR3 residues: CASLSGTYEQYF. The CDR3 DNA reads as TGTGCCAGCCTGTCGGGGACCTACGAGCAGTACTTC.

This clone was seen a single time. The rearrangement joins TRBV4-2 to TRBJ2-7; D is uncertain. The CDR3 runs to 14 residues. Germline V lookup: CDR1 LGHNA, CDR2 YNFKEQ. V lost 2 bases and J 6 bases, leaving 14 bases between the germline ends. The CDR3 here is CASSQSPSNTEQYF. In nucleotides, the CDR3 is TGTGCCAGCAGCCAATCTCCTTCCAACACCGAGCAGTACTTC.

The chain carries TRBV7-3 and TRBJ2-3; 9 bases align to TRBD2. The germline gives CDR1 SGHTA, CDR2 FQGTGA. V was pared by 5 bases and J by 2 bases, with 8 bases of the junction left unmatched. There are 16 residues in the CDR3. CDR3 bases: TGTGCCAGCAGCCAAACTAGCGGGTCTTACACAGATACGCAGTATTTT. It encodes CASSQTSGSYTDTQYF.

This clone has just a few counts. The germline gene is not matched at one end of the junction; a read error may be the cause. The chain recombines TRBV7-2 with TRBJ2-7, with 9 nucleotides matching TRBD1. The CDR3 totals 13 residues. CDR1 and CDR2 (germline): SGHTA, FQGNSA. CDR3 loop: CASSLVDRGSRDF. CDR3 nucleotides: TGTGCCAGCAGCTTAGTAGACAGGGGGAGCCGGGACTTC.

The chain's CDR3 is CASSYKIAGGWTEAFF. In DNA form, the CDR3 reads TGTGCCAGCAGTTACAAAATTGCAGGGGGCTGGACTGAAGCTTTCTTT. The rearrangement joins TRBV6-6 to TRBJ1-1; 8 positions match TRBD1. CDR3 size: 16 residues. The V gene's germline CDR1 is MNHNY and CDR2 SVGAGI (reference sequence). J lost 5 bases, V lost 2 bases, and 10 bases had no gene match.

This clone occurred once. The V call is TRBV6-1, the J call TRBJ1-2; no firm D call. This CDR3 spans 14 amino acids. Trimming removed 1 base from V and 4 bases from J, with 10 bases in between. The germline gives CDR1 MNHNS, CDR2 SASEGT. The CDR3 bases are TGTGCCAGCAGTGAAGGGCGGGAAGCCTATGGCTACACCTTC. Translating it yields CASSEGREAYGYTF.

Concerning this clone: The conserved final phenylalanine or tryptophan is absent from the CDR3, which likely points to a read error. The rearrangement uses TRBV5-4 and TRBJ2-7; 9 bases match TRBD2. The CDR3 is made up of 15 amino acids. The trim removed 5 bases at V and 2 bases at J, leaving 8 bases unmatched. Per the germline V gene, CDR1 is SGHNT and CDR2 is YYREEE (reference sequence). The CDR3 spells CASSSSSGRTYEQYL. DNA of the CDR3: TGTGCCAGCAGTTCTAGTAGCGGGAGAACCTACGAGCAGTACCTC.

This clone has only a few counts. V usage is TRBV9 and J usage is TRBJ2-5, with TRBD2 identical over 13 bases. The CDR3 has 16 residues. The germline gives CDR1 SGDLS, CDR2 YYNGEE. V lost 4 bases and J lost 5; bases outside the gene matches: 8. CDR3 sequence reads: CASSPRTSGSIETQYF. The CDR3 nucleotides are TGTGCCAGCAGCCCCCGGACTAGCGGGAGTATTGAGACCCAGTACTTC.

The chain combines TRBV7-2 with TRBJ1-5, with 8 positions matching TRBD1. V lost 5 bases and J lost 7; bases outside the gene matches: 4. The germline CDR1 and CDR2 sequences are SGHTA and FQGNSA. This CDR3 region has 13 residues. The CDR3 DNA reads TGTGCCAGCAGCCCGGGGACAGGACAGCCCCAGCATTTT. Protein: CASSPGTGQPQHF.

The V gene is TRBV5-6, the J gene TRBJ2-2; 9 bases match TRBD1. The CDR3 loop spans 16 amino acids. The germline V gene encodes CDR1 SGHDT and CDR2 YYEEEE. Germline trimming cut 1 base from V and 3 bases from J; bases unmatched to any gene: 4. This CDR3 reads CASSLKDRGDTGELFF. CDR3 sequence (DNA): TGTGCCAGCAGCTTGAAGGACAGGGGCGACACCGGGGAGCTGTTTTTT.

V usage is TRBV19 and J usage is TRBJ2-6; tentative D call: TRBD2 (6 bases). Trimming pared 4 bases from V and 4 bases from J, leaving 11 bases between. The CDR3 runs 15 residues. Germline V CDR1 and CDR2: LNHDA, SQIVND (reference sequence). CDR3 protein: CASSTRRAGANVLTF. The CDR3 DNA follows: TGTGCCAGTAGTACCCGGAGGGCCGGGGCCAACGTCCTGACTTTC.

This clone was picked up a small number of times. The chain recombines TRBV2 with TRBJ2-7; tentative D call: TRBD1 (6 bases). The V gene lost 7 bases and the J gene lost 2 bases, with 15 bases spanning the gap. Germline V gives CDR1 SNHLY, CDR2 FYNNEI. CDR3 size: 14 residues. CDR3 coding DNA: TGTGCCAGCACCCCAGGGGCCCAGCCCTACGAGCAGTACTTC. Protein product: CASTPGAQPYEQYF.

This chain links TRBV18 with TRBJ1-4; possibly TRBD1 for D (5 bases). Germline V gene sequence: CDR1 KGHSH, CDR2 LQKENI. The ends were cut back, 8 bases at V and 7 bases at J, with 17 bases in the middle. CDR3 length: 14 residues. In DNA form, the CDR3 reads TGTGCCAGCGCAATCGGGGGGGAAGGTGAAAAACTGTTTTTT. Translating gives CASAIGGEGEKLFF.

Written as DNA, the CDR3 is TGTGCCAGTACCAGACGAATGCCTGCACGGGAGCGTGGGAATGAGCAGTTCTTC. Its translation is CASTRRMPARERGNEQFF. This chain uses TRBV19 with TRBJ2-1; perhaps TRBD2 as D (6 bases). The germline V gene has CDR1 LNHDA and CDR2 SQIVND (reference sequence). This CDR3 region has 18 residues. Trimming shortened V by 7 bases and J by 7 bases, and 29 bases separated the two germline ends.

J is TRBJ2-1 and V is TRBV5-1; 9 bases map to TRBD2. The germline CDR1 and CDR2 sequences are SGHRS and YFSETQ. The J segment lost 12 bases and the V segment lost 4 bases, leaving 14 bases of the junction unmatched. The CDR3 consists of 15 residues. This CDR3 is CASSETSGPQGRQFF. CDR3 DNA: TGCGCCAGCAGCGAAACTAGCGGGCCTCAGGGTCGGCAGTTCTTC. The variable domain in full, with the rest retrieved from reference TRBV5-1 and TRBJ2-1, is KAGVTQTPRYLIKTRGQQVTLSCSPISGHRSVSWYQQTPGQGLQFLFEYFSETQRNKGNFPGRFSGRQFSNSRSEMNVSTLELGDSALYLCASSETSGPQGRQFFGPGTRLTVL.

This chain's CDR3 is CASRPLSGSRIYF. In DNA form, the CDR3 reads TGTGCCAGCAGGCCTCTGTCGGGCAGCAGAATATATTTT. The chain couples TRBV27 to TRBJ1-3; D remains ambiguous. The CDR3 is 13 residues long. Per germline, CDR1 MNHEY and CDR2 SMNVEV (reference sequence). The V gene lost 6 bases and the J gene lost 13 bases, with 19 bases spanning the gap.

The rearrangement joins TRBV7-9 to TRBJ2-1; TRBD1 agrees at 7 bases. V was clipped by 6 bases and J by 2 bases; unmatched bases: 7. Per the germline V gene, CDR1 is SEHNR and CDR2 is FQNEAQ (reference sequence). The length of the CDR3 is 15 residues. This CDR3 reads CASSPPGQTYNEQFF. The CDR3 region has the DNA TGTGCCAGCAGTCCTCCGGGACAGACCTACAATGAGCAGTTCTTC.

The chain is built from TRBV18 and TRBJ2-7; 11 bases map to TRBD2. Germline V CDR1 and CDR2: KGHSH, LQKENI. The CDR3 extends over 16 amino acids. With V trimmed by 6 bases and J by 6 bases, 13 bases remained unmatched. The CDR3 DNA reads as TGTGCCAGCTCCCTCTTAGCGGGAGGGCCAGGGGCCGAGCAGTACTTC. Protein product: CASSLLAGGPGAEQYF.

The rearrangement joins TRBV28 to TRBJ2-4; TRBD2 is a possible D gene (5 bases). Trimming stripped 4 bases from V and 7 bases from J, with 14 bases between. Germline-derived CDR1 and CDR2 are MDHEN and SYDVKM. The CDR3 contains 14 residues. The CDR3 sequence: CASSSPGVINIQYF. In nucleotides, the CDR3 is TGTGCCAGCAGTTCCCCCGGGGTCATCAACATTCAGTACTTC.

The J gene is TRBJ1-6, the V gene TRBV11-2; D gene unclear. The V gene's germline CDR1 is SGHAT and CDR2 FQNNGV. This CDR3 has 17 amino acids. Trimming shortened V by 1 base and J by 0 bases, and 10 bases separated the two germline ends. The CDR3 DNA reads as TGTGCCAGCAGCTTAGCCGGCCCGAGCTCCTATAATTCACCCCTCCACTTT. Translating gives CASSLAGPSSYNSPLHF.

The chain uses TRBV19 and TRBJ1-1; TRBD1 aligns across 9 bases. The CDR3 sequence is 13 residues long. Per germline, CDR1 LNHDA and CDR2 SQIVND (reference sequence). J was trimmed by 11 bases and V by 10 bases; bases with no gene match: 14. CDR3 residues: CATPGQGGLGAFF. Written as DNA, the CDR3 is TGTGCCACCCCGGGACAGGGAGGTTTGGGCGCTTTCTTT.

The chain joins TRBV7-9 to TRBJ2-5; a possible D gene is TRBD2 (6 bases). The J call may be incorrect, as the DNA end agrees better with TRBJ2-7. Germline CDR1 SEHNR, CDR2 FQNEAQ (reference sequence). The CDR3 runs to 16 residues. In DNA, the CDR3 is TGTGCCAGCAGCCTACTGGGCGGGATTACCTCCTACGAGCAGTACTTC. It codes for CASSLLGGITSYEQYF.

This clone was observed a handful of times. The J gene is TRBJ2-1, the V gene TRBV11-3, with unresolved D. V lost 0 bases to trimming and J lost 9 bases, with 9 bases between them. Germline values: CDR1 SGHNT, CDR2 YENEEA. CDR3 length: 13 amino acids. The chain's CDR3 is CASSLEPSVEQFF. CDR3 nucleotide sequence: TGTGCCAGCAGCTTAGAACCCAGCGTTGAGCAGTTCTTC.